Listed below are T cell receptor beta chains from one sample, sequenced in a study of shared clonotypes between healthy human individuals. Generated by immunoSEQ multiplex PCR, the TCRdb table keeps only in-frame clones and is missing some. This table has 1.5 million to 2.5 million clones, 85% to 95% appearing once. Sequencing was carried out using naive CD8+ T cells sorted from blood. The receptors here all came from a man aged 18 to 35 in good health. CDR3s include the opening cysteine and the closing phenylalanine or tryptophan. The D gene is left open where the match is weak. Clone size is stated in some rows and not others, as once, few, many or a class when expanded.

TRBJ1-2 - TRBV28 - CASSFVAVANYGYTF TGTGCCAGCAGTTTTGTGGCGGTAGCTAACTATGGCTACACCTTC
TRBJ2-7 - TRBV6-6 - CASSYSGSSYEQYF TGTGCCAGCAGTTACTCGGGCAGTTCCTACGAGCAGTACTTC
TRBJ2-3 - TRBV7-9 - CASSVVGGMGTDTQYF TGTGCCAGCAGCGTCGTGGGGGGAATGGGCACAGATACGCAGTATTTT
TRBJ2-3 - TRBV9 TRBD2 CASSVLGTSGSEDTQYF TGTGCCAGCAGTGTCCTTGGGACTAGCGGGAGTGAGGATACGCAGTATTTT
TRBJ1-2 - TRBV6-1 TRBD1 CASSEYPDTSDRVNYGYTF TGTGCCAGCAGTGAATACCCAGATACTTCGGACAGGGTAAACTATGGCTACACCTTC
TRBJ1-1 - TRBV6-5 - CASSYSSSTLAFF TGTGCCAGCAGTTACTCCTCGAGTACATTAGCTTTCTTT
TRBJ2-7 few TRBV6-4 - CASSEFVGQLYEQYF TGTGCCAGCAGTGAATTCGTCGGACAGCTTTACGAGCAGTACTTC
TRBJ2-1 - TRBV19 TRBD1 CASSQGAGNEQFF TGTGCCAGTAGTCAGGGGGCGGGCAATGAGCAGTTCTTC
TRBJ2-3 - TRBV7-6 TRBD1 CASSFRPDRATDTQYF TGTGCCAGCAGCTTTCGACCAGACAGGGCTACAGATACGCAGTATTTT
TRBJ2-7 - TRBV27 - CASSLWEGPYEQYF TGTGCCAGCAGTTTATGGGAAGGACCCTACGAGCAGTACTTC
TRBJ1-2 - TRBV29-1 TRBD1 CSVDRGQGYTF TGCAGCGTAGACAGGGGGCAGGGCTACACCTTC
TRBJ2-7 - TRBV6-5 TRBD1 CASSLNRGYEQYF TGTGCCAGCAGTTTAAACAGGGGCTACGAGCAGTACTTC
TRBJ1-6 - TRBV12-1 - CASSFHGSYNSPLHF TGTGCCAGCAGCTTTCACGGCTCCTATAATTCACCCCTCCACTTT
TRBJ2-7 - TRBV6-4 TRBD1 CASRDRSYEQYF TGTGCCAGCCGGGACAGGTCCTACGAGCAGTACTTC
TRBJ2-7 - TRBV6-1 - CASSVRSYEQYF TGTGCCAGCAGTGTTCGTTCGTACGAGCAGTACTTC
TRBJ2-2 - TRBV5-6 - CASSLGGGGELFF TGTGCCAGCAGCTTGGGCGGAGGCGGGGAGCTGTTTTTT
TRBJ2-7 - TRBV11-3 TRBD1 CASSPGTDYEQYF TGTGCCAGCAGCCCCGGGACAGATTACGAGCAGTACTTC
TRBJ2-2 - TRBV7-9 - CASSLVLGNTGELFF TGTGCCAGCAGCTTAGTTCTAGGGAACACCGGGGAGCTGTTTTTT
TRBJ1-2 - TRBV2 - CASSGTSGGDGYGYTF TGTGCCAGCAGTGGGACTAGCGGGGGCGATGGGTATGGCTACACCTTC
TRBJ2-1 - TRBV4-1 - CASSQGLVVQPTNEQFF TGCGCCAGCAGCCAAGGATTAGTAGTCCAGCCGACCAATGAGCAGTTCTTC
TRBJ2-7 - TRBV27 TRBD1 CASSYQTGGYEQYF TGTGCCAGCAGTTACCAGACAGGGGGGTACGAGCAGTACTTC
TRBJ1-2 - TRBV27 - CASSYLQGDYGYTF TGTGCCAGCAGTTACCTCCAGGGAGACTATGGCTACACCTTC
TRBJ2-7 - TRBV2 TRBD1 CASRGQDSYEQYF TGTGCCAGCAGGGGACAGGATTCCTACGAGCAGTACTTC